This T cell receptor beta chain originates from a study of Graves' ophthalmopathy and Graves' hyperthyroidism. This clonotype was counted ten times or more. Its cognate antigen is unknown. Trimming shortened V by 5 bases and J by 3 bases, and 11 bases separated the two germline ends. From germline, CDR1 is PRHDT and CDR2 FYEKMQ (reference sequence). The CDR3 covers 13 residues. Study results and caveats: Blood also harbored most expanded thyroid clonotypes above 0.001 frequency.

The authors used Ficoll-Paque density gradient centrifugation to separate PBMCs. The input was 10 ml of fresh peripheral blood. Amplification targeted the TCR beta CDR3 regions, with RNA transcripts as the source material. RT-PCR was first run with HTBI primers, then multiplex PCR in a second round. Using its own MiXCR run on the multiplex PCR reads, TCRdb lists one record per CDR3 protein. The data contain about 700,000 distinct CDR3 sequences, more than 40% of them singletons. The clonotype comes from an adult man with Graves' ophthalmopathy. The V gene is TRBV13, the J gene TRBJ2-7, with D perhaps TRBD1 (5 bases). Sample: peripheral blood. The chain's CDR3 is CASSPAGNYEQYF. The CDR3 nucleotides are TGTGCCAGCAGCCCGGCAGGGAACTACGAGCAGTACTTC.